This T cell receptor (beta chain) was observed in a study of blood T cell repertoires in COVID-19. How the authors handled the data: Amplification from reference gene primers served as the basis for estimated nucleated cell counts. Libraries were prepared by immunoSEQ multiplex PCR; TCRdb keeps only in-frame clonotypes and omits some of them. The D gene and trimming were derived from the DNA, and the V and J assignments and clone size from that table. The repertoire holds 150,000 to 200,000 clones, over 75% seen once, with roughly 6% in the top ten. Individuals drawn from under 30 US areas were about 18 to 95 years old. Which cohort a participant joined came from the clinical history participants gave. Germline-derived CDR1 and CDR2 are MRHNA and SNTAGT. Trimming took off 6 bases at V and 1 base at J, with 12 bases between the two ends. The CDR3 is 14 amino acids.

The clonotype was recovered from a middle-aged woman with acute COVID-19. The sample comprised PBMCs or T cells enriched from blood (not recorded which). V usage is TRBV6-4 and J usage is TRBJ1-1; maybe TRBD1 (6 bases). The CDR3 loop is CASSREGGNTEAFF. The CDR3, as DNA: TGTGCCAGCAGCCGGGAGGGGGGGAACACTGAAGCTTTCTTT.